One and the same sample provided the 7 T cell receptor beta chains below, sequenced in a study of T cell responses to AZD1222 COVID-19 vaccine. Clones were read by immunoSEQ multiplex PCR, and TCRdb kept only the in-frame ones, dropping some. In the table there are 140,000 to 150,000 clones, over 90% of which are singletons. Sequences were derived from peripheral blood, sampled on day 0 of AZD1222 vaccination. These receptors came from an adult in good health.

The rearrangement joins TRBV5-1 to TRBJ1-4, with D uncertain. V lost 0 bases and J 3 bases, leaving 6 bases between the germline ends. Germline assignment: CDR1 SGHRS and CDR2 YFSETQ. The CDR3 sequence is 14 residues long. The CDR3 nucleotides read TGCGCCAGCAGCTTGGTAGGCGCTAATGAAAAACTGTTTTTT. Its protein product is CASSLVGANEKLFF.

The chain uses TRBV7-9 and TRBJ1-2, with 7 bases fitting TRBD1. CDR1 is SEHNR and CDR2 is FQNEAQ in the germline V gene (reference sequence). The CDR3 consists of 13 residues. With V trimmed by 5 bases and J by 7 bases, 7 bases remained unmatched. The CDR3: CASSARGEVGYTF. For the CDR3, the DNA is TGTGCCAGCAGCGCCAGGGGGGAGGTTGGCTACACCTTC.

The chain joins TRBV5-8 to TRBJ1-5; D is uncertain. Deletions cut 1 base from V and 11 bases from J, with 13 bases between. CDR1 SGHTS and CDR2 YDEGEE come from the germline V gene. The CDR3 runs 13 residues. In DNA, the CDR3 is TGTGCCAGCAGCTTGCATCAGGTGGGGACCCAGCATTTT. Translated, it gives CASSLHQVGTQHF.

The CDR3 DNA follows: TGTGCCTGGAGTCTCCCAGACAGGCGGAACACTGAAGCTTTCTTT. Amino acids: CAWSLPDRRNTEAFF. The chain carries TRBV30 and TRBJ1-1; possibly TRBD1 for D (6 bases). V gave up 2 bases and J gave up 1 base, with 14 bases separating them. CDR3 length: 15 amino acids. Germline V gene sequence: CDR1 GTSNPN, CDR2 SVGIG (reference sequence).

The chain carries TRBV7-9 and TRBJ1-2, with a weak D call TRBD1 (6 bases). CDR1 SEHNR and CDR2 FQNEAQ come from the germline V gene (reference sequence). The CDR3 has 15 amino acids. The V gene lost 11 bases and the J gene lost 0 bases, with 19 bases spanning the gap. CDR3 loop: CAGLAGAVANYGYTF. CDR3 in DNA: TGTGCCGGTTTAGCGGGGGCAGTAGCTAACTATGGCTACACCTTC.

The rearrangement uses TRBV2 and TRBJ2-1; D is undetermined. The V gene's germline CDR1 is SNHLY and CDR2 FYNNEI. The CDR3 spans 13 residues. V was pared by 6 bases and J by 3 bases, with 9 bases between. The chain's CDR3 is CASSETSYNEQFF. CDR3 nucleotide sequence: TGTGCCAGCAGCGAGACGAGCTACAATGAGCAGTTCTTC.

V usage is TRBV28 and J usage is TRBJ2-7; D possibly corresponds to TRBD2 (5 bases). CDR1 is MDHEN, CDR2 SYDVKM, per germline. This CDR3 is 15 amino acids long. The ends were cut back, 3 bases at V and 1 base at J, with 13 bases in the middle. The CDR3 is CASSFLGSRSYEQYF. CDR3 nucleotides: TGTGCCAGCAGTTTTCTGGGGAGTAGGTCCTACGAGCAGTACTTC.